Following are 25 T cell receptor beta chains from one sample sequenced in a study of blood T cell repertoires in COVID-19 (dated by TCRdb to between 2020 and 2021). The library relied on the immunoSEQ multiplex PCR assay. The clones in this table, taken by TCRdb from immuneACCESS, are in-frame only. Not every clone is retained; where verified, under half of the shortfall comes from an unresolved V gene, and the cause of the rest is unknown. In all, the sample holds approximately 220,000 clones, and approximately 90% of those were seen once. 3% to 3.5% of the sample is taken by the ten largest. Sequenced: PBMCs or T cells enriched from blood (not recorded which). All receptors come from a woman aged 18-29 years in a cohort exposed to, infected with or recovered from COVID-19 (not recorded which).

The chain couples TRBV6-6 to TRBJ2-7; 9 bases line up with TRBD2. This CDR3 spans 16 amino acids. Germline V gives CDR1 MNHNY, CDR2 SVGAGI (reference sequence). Germline trimming cut 4 bases from V and 0 bases from J; bases unmatched to any gene: 7. The CDR3 nucleotides read TGTGCCAGCAGTTGGAGCGGGGGGACCCGCTCCTACGAGCAGTACTTC. Its translation is CASSWSGGTRSYEQYF.

The chain couples TRBV12-5 to TRBJ2-3, with a possible D match to TRBD2 (6 bases). The CDR3 length is 15 residues. Germline V gives CDR1 LGHNT, CDR2 FRNRAP. V lost 5 bases and J 4 bases, leaving 16 bases between the germline ends. CDR3 region: CASGPEGGDADTQYF. CDR3 coding DNA: TGTGCTAGTGGTCCGGAAGGAGGGGACGCAGATACGCAGTATTTT.

The chain couples TRBV4-1 to TRBJ2-1, with 10 bases lining up with TRBD2. V was clipped by 4 bases and J by 2 bases; unmatched bases: 8. The CDR3 covers 17 residues. CDR1 MGHRA and CDR2 YSYEKL come from the germline V gene. The CDR3 DNA reads as TGCGCCAGCAGCCCCGAAGGGAGCGGGAGGGCCTACAATGAGCAGTTCTTC. As protein: CASSPEGSGRAYNEQFF.

The CDR3 DNA follows: TGTGCCAGCAGCCAAGATTATAGCGGGAGGCAACTCACAGATACGCAGTATTTT. This translates into CASSQDYSGRQLTDTQYF. The rearrangement links TRBV3-1 (or the pseudogene TRBV3-2) to TRBJ2-3; 10 bases agree with TRBD2. From germline, CDR1 is LGHDT and CDR2 YNNKEL (reference sequence). The CDR3 extends over 18 amino acids. V shed 0 bases and J 2 bases; nucleotides not matched to a gene: 8.

The rearrangement links TRBV2 to TRBJ2-5; the D is unclear. Germline V CDR1 and CDR2: SNHLY, FYNNEI. The ends were cut back, 7 bases at V and 4 bases at J, with 10 bases in the middle. CDR3 size: 12 residues. For the CDR3, the DNA is TGTGCCAGCACCGGGTCAGCAGAGACCCAGTACTTC. Translation gives CASTGSAETQYF.

CDR3 region: CASSEVGSGAKNIQYF. The CDR3, as DNA: TGTGCCAGCAGTGAAGTAGGGAGCGGGGCCAAAAACATTCAGTACTTC. The genes are TRBV25-1 and TRBJ2-4; perhaps TRBD2 as D (6 bases). CDR1 and CDR2 (germline): MGHDK, SYGVNS. The CDR3 extends over 16 amino acids. V was clipped by 2 bases and J by 1 base, with 12 bases between them.

V and J are TRBV11-2 and TRBJ1-2, with TRBD1 matching over 8 bases. J gave up 4 bases and V 1 base, and 5 bases lay outside the gene matches. Germline V gene data show CDR1 as SGHAT and CDR2 as FQNNGV. This CDR3 region has 15 residues. CDR3 loop: CASSLGTGRSYGYTF. The CDR3 DNA follows: TGTGCCAGCAGCTTAGGGACAGGGAGAAGCTATGGCTACACCTTC.

The rearrangement uses TRBV7-3 and TRBJ2-2; D unresolved. The CDR3 is made up of 13 amino acids. The germline V gene has CDR1 SGHTA and CDR2 FQGTGA. V lost 5 bases and J 6 bases, leaving 10 bases between the germline ends. CDR3 protein: CASSVYQAGELFF. CDR3 nucleotides: TGTGCCAGCAGCGTTTACCAGGCCGGGGAGCTGTTTTTT.

The CDR3 region has the DNA TGTGCCAGCAGCCAAGATATAGAAGATGATCGCATTCAGTACTTC. Translating gives CASSQDIEDDRIQYF. This rearrangement joins TRBV3-1 (or the pseudogene TRBV3-2) to TRBJ2-4; the D is unclear. The CDR3 has 15 residues. Germline loops: CDR1 LGHDT, CDR2 YNNKEL (reference sequence). V lost 0 bases and J lost 9, with 15 bases in between.

This rearrangement joins TRBV24-1 to TRBJ2-7; 8 nucleotides line up with TRBD1. With V trimmed by 4 bases and J by 4 bases, 5 bases remained unmatched. The V gene's germline CDR1 is KGHDR and CDR2 SFDVKD. The CDR3 totals 14 residues. CDR3 in amino acids: CATSDPGQGYEQYF. The CDR3, as DNA: TGTGCCACCAGTGACCCAGGACAGGGATACGAGCAGTACTTC.

The CDR3, as DNA: TGTGCCAGCAGTTTAGAGGTCGACAGGGCAGATGGCTACACCTTC. Encoded protein: CASSLEVDRADGYTF. The chain uses TRBV28 and TRBJ1-2, with 7 positions matching TRBD1. Per germline, CDR1 MDHEN and CDR2 SYDVKM. The CDR3 is 15 residues long. J was trimmed by 6 bases and V by 2 bases; bases with no gene match: 9.

V is TRBV6-5 and J is TRBJ2-3; 10 bases align to TRBD1. The CDR3 has 15 residues. The germline CDR1 and CDR2 sequences are MNHEY and SVGAGI. The J segment lost 2 bases and the V segment lost 7 bases, leaving 6 bases of the junction unmatched. This CDR3 reads CASTPGQGHTDTQYF. In DNA, the CDR3 is TGTGCCAGCACTCCGGGACAGGGGCACACAGATACGCAGTATTTT.

The chain is built from TRBV2 and TRBJ2-1; 9 bases map to TRBD1. The CDR3 is 15 amino acids. The V segment lost 4 bases and the J segment 2 bases; nucleotides outside the gene matches: 3. Germline V gives CDR1 SNHLY, CDR2 FYNNEI. CDR3 residues: CASSGGQGPYNEQFF. DNA for the CDR3: TGTGCCAGCAGTGGGGGACAGGGCCCCTACAATGAGCAGTTCTTC.

The chain recombines TRBV7-6 with TRBJ2-1; D ambiguous. Trimming left V 5 bases short and J 2 bases short, with 7 bases between. Germline V gene sequence: CDR1 SGHVS, CDR2 FNYEAQ. The CDR3 covers 13 residues. The CDR3 sequence is CASSRDTYNEQFF. CDR3 in DNA: TGTGCCAGCAGCCGAGACACCTACAATGAGCAGTTCTTC.

This rearrangement joins TRBV9 to TRBJ1-2; 8 nucleotides match TRBD1. The ends lost 3 bases at V and 6 bases at J; junction bases unmatched: 4. Germline CDR1 is SGDLS and CDR2 is YYNGEE. This CDR3 contains 13 residues. In DNA form, the CDR3 reads TGTGCCAGCAGCGCAGGGGGCTCAGATGGCTACACCTTC. It translates to CASSAGGSDGYTF.

The V gene is TRBV24-1, the J gene TRBJ2-1; TRBD2 matches at 11 bases. There are 19 residues in the CDR3. CDR1 is KGHDR and CDR2 is SFDVKD in the germline V gene. J lost 2 bases, V lost 4 bases, and 12 bases had no gene match. The CDR3 region is CATSDPLLSGRAPYNEQFF. For the CDR3, the DNA is TGTGCCACCAGTGACCCTCTCCTTAGCGGGAGGGCCCCCTACAATGAGCAGTTCTTC.

The chain carries TRBV7-8 and TRBJ1-4, with 12 bases lining up with TRBD1. Trimming removed 5 bases from V and 7 bases from J; junction bases left unmatched: 5. This CDR3 has 15 residues. The germline V gene encodes CDR1 SGHVS and CDR2 FQNEAQ. CDR3 bases: TGTGCCAGCAGCCCGGGACAGGGGGCGGCTGAAAAACTGTTTTTT. Protein sequence: CASSPGQGAAEKLFF.

This clone was counted once. The V call is TRBV2, the J call TRBJ2-7; the D gene is possibly TRBD1 (6 bases). The CDR3 extends over 16 amino acids. CDR1 and CDR2 (germline): SNHLY, FYNNEI. V lost 7 bases and J lost 7, with 26 bases in between. CDR3 bases: TGTGCCAGCACGCTAAGAACAGGGCAGGGAGTAGGAGAGCAGTACTTC. Translated, it gives CASTLRTGQGVGEQYF.

This clone was seen many times. This sequence joins TRBV7-2 and TRBJ1-3; tentative D call: TRBD1 (5 bases). The CDR3 has 14 amino acids. Trimming stripped 2 bases from V and 2 bases from J, with 7 bases between. Germline CDR1 reads SGHTA; CDR2 reads FQGNSA. CDR3 residues: CASSLIRAGNTIYF. As DNA, the CDR3 is TGTGCCAGCAGCTTAATCAGGGCTGGAAACACCATATATTTT.

Comments on this clone: Other DNA sequences in the same sample also yield this CDR3. The CDR3 loop is CASSYSGGGYGYTF. CDR3 nucleotides: TGTGCCAGCAGTTACTCAGGGGGCGGCTATGGCTACACCTTC. The chain has TRBV6-5 and TRBJ1-2; 7 bases are shared with TRBD1. The V gene's germline CDR1 is MNHEY and CDR2 SVGAGI. This CDR3 has 14 residues. The V segment lost 0 bases and the J segment 4 bases; nucleotides outside the gene matches: 2.

The chain has TRBV28 and TRBJ2-7; perhaps TRBD2 as D (6 bases). This CDR3 has 14 residues. From germline, CDR1 is MDHEN and CDR2 SYDVKM. The V end was cut by 4 bases, the J end by 2 bases, with 12 bases between. CDR3 loop: CASSYPPGAYEQYF. The CDR3 coding sequence is TGTGCCAGCAGTTACCCTCCGGGGGCCTACGAGCAGTACTTC.

The chain carries TRBV5-6 and TRBJ2-1; 7 bases fit TRBD2. V was clipped by 4 bases and J by 4 bases; unmatched bases: 14. This CDR3 comprises 17 residues. CDR1 and CDR2 from the germline V gene are SGHDT and YYEEEE. In DNA, the CDR3 is TGTGCCAGCAGCCACGACTTGGCGGGGGAGAGGTACAATGAGCAGTTCTTC. Translation: CASSHDLAGERYNEQFF.

This chain connects TRBV28 to TRBJ2-2; 8 bases agree with TRBD2. CDR3 length: 14 residues. V lost 7 bases, J lost 4 bases, and 5 bases stayed unmatched. Germline CDR1 MDHEN, CDR2 SYDVKM. CDR3 loop: CASTPRGATGELFF. As DNA, the CDR3 is TGTGCCAGCACCCCGCGGGGGGCCACCGGGGAGCTGTTTTTT.

The J gene is TRBJ1-5, the V gene TRBV30; 8 bases line up with TRBD1. This CDR3 has 14 residues. CDR1 and CDR2 (germline): GTSNPN, SVGIG (reference sequence). After removal of 3 bases from V and 3 bases from J, the junction contained 4 bases not matched to a gene. The CDR3 nucleotides read TGTGCCTGGAGGAGACAGGGGAACAATCAGCCCCAGCATTTT. This translates into CAWRRQGNNQPQHF.

The J gene is TRBJ2-2, the V gene TRBV25-1; 7 positions agree with TRBD1. Per germline, CDR1 MGHDK and CDR2 SYGVNS. Germline trimming cut 4 bases from V and 1 base from J; bases unmatched to any gene: 3. The CDR3 totals 15 residues. The CDR3 region has the DNA TGTGCCAGCAGTGGATACAGGGGGAACACCGGGGAGCTGTTTTTT. As protein: CASSGYRGNTGELFF.